This T cell receptor (beta chain) emerged from a study of vaccination and CD4 T cells after COVID-19. The Oncomine TCR Beta short-read assay sequenced DNA from cultured CD4+ T cells. TCRdb ran MiXCR on the PCR reads and lists one entry per CDR3 protein. The profile shows around 9,200 distinct CDR3 sequences, roughly 42% of them singletons. Treatment of the sample: approximately 11-day PBMC culture with coronavirus spike peptide pools or control peptides (ViraFEST assay). ViraFEST stimulated the growth of antigen-specific T cells using peptide pools and subsequently profiled their TCRs by sequencing. The CDR3 consists of 13 residues. V shed 4 bases, J shed 3 bases, and the junction held 3 bases outside the gene matches. The germline V gene encodes CDR1 SGDLS and CDR2 YYNGEE. Details on this clonotype: Its antigen is unidentified.

This clonotype was sampled from a human donor who had recovered from COVID-19. This chain links TRBV9 with TRBJ1-1; TRBD1 agrees at 7 bases. The source material was CD4+ T cells from blood, cultured in vitro. CDR3 protein: CASSRDRHTEAFF. CDR3 nucleotide sequence: TGTGCCAGCAGCCGGGACAGACACACTGAAGCTTTCTTT.